This T cell receptor (beta chain) came from a study of Graves' ophthalmopathy and Graves' hyperthyroidism. Amplification targeted the TCR beta CDR3 regions, with RNA transcripts as the source material. HTBI primers served in a first-round RT-PCR, which a second-round multiplex PCR followed. One entry per CDR3 protein results from TCRdb running MiXCR on the multiplex PCR reads. This table holds fewer than 650,000 distinct CDR3 sequences, 20% to 25% found once. There are 15 residues in the CDR3. Germline V CDR1 and CDR2: SGHRS, YFSETQ. The ends lost 2 bases at V and 6 bases at J; junction bases unmatched: 5. In regard to this clonotype: Possible read error: a much larger clone is one base away. The conserved phenylalanine or tryptophan normally closing the CDR3 is absent here, so this likely arose from a read error.

This chain connects TRBV5-1 to TRBJ2-7, with 13 positions matching TRBD2. This receptor was identified in a woman younger than 35 with stable Graves' hyperthyroidism. Some clones in this sample may be carry-over from other donors' samples. The sequencing sample was made of peripheral blood. This chain's CDR3 is CASSFTSGGDLEQYY. The CDR3 DNA reads TGCGCCAGCAGCTTTACTAGCGGGGGGGATCTCGAGCAGTACTAC.